This entry concerns a single TCR beta chain. Its specific antigen is unknown. No base-level quality is on record; no much larger clone is a single base apart. This specimen belongs to a study of technical replicates of blood from a few donors listed by TCRdb under 2017. To prepare the library, the immunoSEQ multiplex PCR assay was applied. The table comes from immuneACCESS by way of TCRdb, which keeps in-frame sequences with V and J called. Part of the clones is missing from these tables; in studies checked, under half for an unresolved V gene and the rest for unknown reasons. Recorded for this sample are tens of thousands of clones; roughly 96% of them occurred a single time. The ten largest clones represent 0.2% of the sample. This clonotype was sampled from a human donor in good health. The sequenced sample was T cells isolated from PBMCs.

The bases read TGCGCCAGCAGCTTAACCACAGGGGTGGGCTACGAGCAGTACTTC. Protein translation: CASSLTTGVGYEQYF. The chain uses TRBV5-1 and TRBJ2-7; 7 central bases correspond to TRBD1. The germline V end is reduced by 2 bases and the J end by 3 bases; junction bases left unmatched: 8. CDR1 SGHRS and CDR2 YFSETQ are derived from the germline V gene. The cysteine opens and the phenylalanine closes a CDR3 of 15 amino acids. Of the read, only the CDR3 DNA is kept; its 45 bases are in frame from base 1.